These T cell receptor beta chains were read from a single sample in a study of spatial heterogeneity in lung cancer. TCRdb recomputed calls from the 5' RACE reads with MiXCR, one row per CDR3 protein. The table includes more than 45,000 distinct CDR3 sequences, roughly 5% detected once. Here the sequenced sample was PBMCs, taken at surgery. The origin of the receptors is a male donor with early-stage non-small cell lung cancer. Both conserved end residues are part of each CDR3. The D gene is left open where the match is weak. A row's size may be missing; if present it is once, few, many or a size class.

V gene	J gene	D gene	clone size	CDR3 protein	CDR3 DNA
TRBV9	TRBJ2-1	TRBD1	many	CASSVDPPGQGYNEQFF	TGTGCCAGCAGCGTAGATCCACCGGGACAGGGATACAATGAGCAGTTCTTC
TRBV30	TRBJ2-4	-	many	CAWSPRWSGIQYF	TGTGCCTGGAGCCCCCGGTGGTCCGGGATTCAGTACTTC
TRBV10-3	TRBJ2-1	TRBD2	many	CAISKSGTSGSGNEQFF	TGTGCCATTTCGAAGTCCGGGACTAGCGGGAGCGGCAATGAGCAGTTCTTC
TRBV9	TRBJ2-7	TRBD1	many	CASSVGAGQGADEQYF	TGTGCCAGCAGCGTAGGCGCGGGACAGGGGGCAGATGAGCAGTACTTC
TRBV28	TRBJ2-7	TRBD2	many	CASSSHPLGLADEQYF	TGTGCCAGCAGTTCCCACCCTCTGGGACTAGCGGACGAGCAGTACTTC
TRBV3-1	TRBJ2-7	TRBD2	many	CASSLTSGYEQYF	TGTGCCAGCAGTCTTACTAGCGGCTACGAGCAGTACTTC
TRBV11-2	TRBJ1-1	-	many	CASSLDGPATEAFF	TGTGCCAGCAGCCTCGACGGGCCAGCGACTGAAGCTTTCTTT
TRBV5-4	TRBJ2-3	TRBD2	many	CASSLPSGTQSRTDTQYF	TGTGCCAGCAGCCTACCTAGCGGGACTCAGTCCCGCACAGATACGCAGTATTTT
TRBV5-1	TRBJ2-5	-	-	CASSPRATQETQYF	TGCGCCAGCAGTCCTCGGGCGACCCAAGAGACCCAGTACTTC
TRBV7-7	TRBJ2-1	TRBD2	many	CASSPGLAAYNEQFF	TGTGCCAGCAGCCCGGGACTAGCGGCCTACAATGAGCAGTTCTTC
TRBV29-1	TRBJ2-1	TRBD1	many	CSVDRGLGSYNEQFF	TGCAGCGTTGACAGGGGGCTGGGCTCCTACAATGAGCAGTTCTTC
TRBV12-3/TRBV12-4	TRBJ2-6	-	many	CASSLRGTGANVLTF	TGTGCCAGCAGTTTACGAGGGACTGGGGCCAACGTCCTGACTTTC
TRBV5-5	TRBJ2-5	-	many	CASSPGEIGETQYF	TGTGCCAGCAGCCCGGGAGAAATTGGCGAGACCCAGTACTTC
TRBV30	TRBJ2-1	TRBD2	many	CAWRVPASGRIGEQFF	TGTGCCTGGAGGGTACCGGCTAGCGGGAGAATTGGTGAGCAGTTCTTC
TRBV12-3/TRBV12-4	TRBJ1-2	-	many	CASSPQGSYTF	TGTGCCAGCAGTCCTCAGGGAAGCTACACCTTC
TRBV10-3	TRBJ2-7	-	many	CAISESREYEQYF	TGTGCCATCAGTGAGTCGAGGGAATACGAGCAGTACTTC
TRBV7-2	TRBJ2-3	-	many	CASSLARWDRDTQYF	TGTGCCAGCAGCTTAGCGCGGTGGGACCGAGATACGCAGTATTTT
TRBV3-1	TRBJ2-2	-	many	CASSQIGGDGSGELFF	TGTGCCAGCAGCCAAATTGGGGGAGACGGGTCCGGGGAGCTGTTTTTT
TRBV11-3	TRBJ2-7	TRBD2	many	CASSPRTSGDEQYF	TGTGCCAGCAGTCCCCGGACTAGCGGGGACGAGCAGTACTTC
TRBV10-3	TRBJ2-1	-	many	CAISDPTLANEQFF	TGTGCCATCAGTGACCCGACGCTCGCCAATGAGCAGTTCTTC
TRBV6-6	TRBJ1-2	-	many	CASSQPERGYTF	TGTGCCAGCAGTCAACCGGAGAGGGGCTACACCTTC
TRBV15	TRBJ2-1	-	many	CATSREFMNEQFF	TGTGCCACCAGCAGAGAGTTCATGAATGAGCAGTTCTTC
TRBV27	TRBJ2-7	-	many	CASSLWGYGEQYF	TGTGCCAGCAGTTTATGGGGCTATGGCGAGCAGTACTTC
TRBV20-1	TRBJ2-5	-	many	CSAPDRRGQETQYF	TGCAGTGCCCCTGACAGGAGGGGACAAGAGACCCAGTACTTC
TRBV10-3	TRBJ1-3	-	many	CAMQDGGGNTIYF	TGTGCCATGCAGGACGGTGGGGGAAACACCATATATTTT
TRBV5-1	TRBJ2-1	TRBD2	many	CASSLPTSGYYNEQFF	TGCGCCAGCAGCTTGCCAACTAGCGGGTATTACAATGAGCAGTTCTTC
TRBV4-2	TRBJ1-5	-	medium-sized	CASSQGQRNQPQHF	TGTGCCAGCAGCCAAGGACAGCGCAATCAGCCCCAGCATTTT
TRBV30	TRBJ2-7	-	many	CAWSLRDEQYF	TGTGCCTGGAGCCTTCGGGACGAGCAGTACTTC
TRBV29-1	TRBJ2-7	TRBD2	many	CSVRTSGTSLSSYEQYF	TGCAGCGTTCGGACTAGCGGGACTTCCCTCAGCTCCTACGAGCAGTACTTC
TRBV5-6	TRBJ2-7	-	many	CASNNPGSDYEQYF	TGTGCCAGCAACAATCCGGGATCCGATTACGAGCAGTACTTC
TRBV29-1	TRBJ2-5	TRBD2	many	CSVVSAGGPETQYF	TGCAGCGTTGTATCAGCGGGAGGGCCCGAGACCCAGTACTTC
TRBV5-1	TRBJ2-2	-	many	CASTLRDLFGELFF	TGCGCCAGCACCCTCCGGGACCTGTTCGGGGAGCTGTTTTTT
TRBV5-6	TRBJ2-7	TRBD1	few	CASSPQGPSYEQYF	TGTGCCAGCAGCCCACAGGGGCCCTCCTACGAGCAGTACTTC